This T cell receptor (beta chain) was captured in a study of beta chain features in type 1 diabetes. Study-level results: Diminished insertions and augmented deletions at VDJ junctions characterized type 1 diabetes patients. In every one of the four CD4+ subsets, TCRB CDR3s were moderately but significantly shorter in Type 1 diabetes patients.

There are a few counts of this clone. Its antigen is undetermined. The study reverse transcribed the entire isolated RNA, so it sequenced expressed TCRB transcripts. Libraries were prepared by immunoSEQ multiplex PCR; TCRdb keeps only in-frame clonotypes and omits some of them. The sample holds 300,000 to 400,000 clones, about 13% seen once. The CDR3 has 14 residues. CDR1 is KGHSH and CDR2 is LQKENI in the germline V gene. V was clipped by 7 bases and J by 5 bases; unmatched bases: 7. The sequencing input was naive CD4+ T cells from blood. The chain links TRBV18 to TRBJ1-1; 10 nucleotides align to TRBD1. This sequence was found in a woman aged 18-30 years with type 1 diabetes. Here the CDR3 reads CASYAGTGETEAFF. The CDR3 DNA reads TGTGCCAGCTACGCCGGGACAGGGGAGACTGAAGCTTTCTTT.